This T cell receptor (beta chain) was obtained from a study of T-cell memory formation after mild COVID-19. Study-level results: CD4+ bias marked clones expanding day 15 to 37, unlike balanced contracting clones.

Comments on this clonotype: What it binds is unknown.

TCRdb independently ran MiXCR on the 5' RACE reads; one entry per CDR3 protein. The repertoire holds about 250,000 distinct CDR3 sequences, with approximately 18% as singletons. The TCR originated in a man aged 18-30 years who had mild COVID-19 (a few samples of this study predate the infection). Cell type and time point are not known. The sequenced sample consisted of PBMCs or a T cell subset sorted from them (not recorded which).

As DNA, the CDR3 is TGTGCCAGCAGTTTGGCCGGGACAGGTTCTAACTATGGCTACACCTTC. It is translated as CASSLAGTGSNYGYTF. The chain joins TRBV27 to TRBJ1-2; TRBD1 aligns across 8 bases. V dropped 3 bases and J dropped 0; count of bases not matched to a gene: 6. CDR1 is MNHEY, CDR2 SMNVEV, per germline (reference sequence). The CDR3 totals 16 residues.